A single sample is the source of the 9 T cell receptor beta chains below, sequenced in a study of T-cell memory formation after mild COVID-19. From the 5' RACE reads, TCRdb called clonotypes with MiXCR, one entry per CDR3 protein. The data show about 600,000 distinct CDR3 sequences, about 20% seen once. The sample consisted of PBMCs or a T cell subset sorted from them (not recorded which). These receptors were taken from an adult woman who had mild COVID-19 (a few samples of this study predate the infection). Cell type and time point are not known.

This clonotype has only a few counts. The genes are TRBV12-3 or TRBV12-4 and TRBJ2-2; 7 bases agree with TRBD2. The V and J ends lost 7 bases and 4 bases, in that order; junction bases with no gene match: 9. The CDR3 is made up of 15 amino acids. CDR3 region: CASTGWRGTTGELFF. In nucleotides, the CDR3 is TGTGCCAGCACCGGGTGGCGGGGGACCACCGGGGAGCTGTTTTTT.

CDR3 region: CATSTDSSSYEQYF. The DNA for the CDR3 is TGTGCCACCAGCACAGACAGTAGCTCCTACGAGCAGTACTTC. This chain connects TRBV15 to TRBJ2-7; D perhaps matches TRBD1 (5 bases). Between the trimmed V and J ends, which lost 4 bases and 0 bases, there was a span of 10 bases. The germline gives CDR1 LNHNV, CDR2 YYDKDF (reference sequence). This CDR3 has 14 residues.

In this sample, this clonotype turned up many times. The rearrangement uses TRBV7-2 and TRBJ1-5; D is perhaps TRBD1 (5 bases). Germline V gene sequence: CDR1 SGHTA, CDR2 FQGNSA. The CDR3 has 14 residues. V lost 6 bases, J lost 2 bases, and 11 bases lay in between. The CDR3 spells CASSLGVGNQPQHF. In nucleotides, the CDR3 is TGTGCCAGCAGTCTGGGGGTGGGCAATCAGCCCCAGCATTTT.

The rearrangement joins TRBV7-3 to TRBJ2-7, with D unclear. Germline CDR1 SGHTA, CDR2 FQGTGA. The CDR3 extends over 14 amino acids. The germline V and J ends were trimmed by 2 bases and 2 bases, with 10 bases remaining between them. The CDR3 nucleotides are TGTGCCAGCAGCTTACGGGTGTTCACCTACGAGCAGTACTTC. It is translated as CASSLRVFTYEQYF.

The rearrangement joins TRBV19 to TRBJ2-5; maybe TRBD1 (5 bases). CDR3 length: 15 amino acids. Deletions cut 3 bases from V and 5 bases from J, with 16 bases between. Germline CDR1 LNHDA, CDR2 SQIVND (reference sequence). This chain's CDR3 is CASSIRQGPEETQYF. CDR3 bases: TGTGCCAGTAGTATTCGCCAGGGCCCTGAGGAGACCCAGTACTTC.

The rearrangement links TRBV12-3 or TRBV12-4 to TRBJ2-7, with D perhaps matching TRBD2 (6 bases). The length of the CDR3 is 12 residues. The CDR3 loop is CGSGTDLYEQYF. DNA of the CDR3: TGTGGTAGCGGAACCGATCTTTACGAGCAGTACTTC.

This chain joins TRBV4-1 and TRBJ2-7; possible D gene TRBD1, 5 bases. This CDR3 contains 13 residues. CDR1 is MGHRA, CDR2 YSYEKL, per germline. V was cut by 0 bases and J by 6 bases, with 9 bases left in between. The CDR3: CASSQEWGREQYF. The CDR3 DNA sequence: TGCGCCAGCAGCCAAGAATGGGGCCGCGAGCAGTACTTC.

The chain uses TRBV10-3 and TRBJ2-7; D is uncertain. CDR3 length: 16 residues. CDR1 is ENHRY, CDR2 SYGVKD, per germline. Trimming stripped 2 bases from V and 2 bases from J, with 16 bases between. Here the CDR3 DNA reads TGTGCCATCAGTGAGCCTAGTAGGCGGAGCCCCTACGAGCAGTACTTC. Translated: CAISEPSRRSPYEQYF.

This clonotype showed up just a few times. This chain uses TRBV5-1 with TRBJ1-2; tentative D call: TRBD1 (5 bases). The CDR3 has 12 residues. Trimming pared 4 bases from V and 6 bases from J, leaving 10 bases between. The germline V gene encodes CDR1 SGHRS and CDR2 YFSETQ. The CDR3 DNA is TGCGCCAGCAGCCCGGGGCCGCATGGCTACACCTTC. Encoded protein: CASSPGPHGYTF. Based on the CDR3 plus reference TRBV5-1 and TRBJ1-2, the full variable domain is KAGVTQTPRYLIKTRGQQVTLSCSPISGHRSVSWYQQTPGQGLQFLFEYFSETQRNKGNFPGRFSGRQFSNSRSEMNVSTLELGDSALYLCASSPGPHGYTFGSGTRLTVV.